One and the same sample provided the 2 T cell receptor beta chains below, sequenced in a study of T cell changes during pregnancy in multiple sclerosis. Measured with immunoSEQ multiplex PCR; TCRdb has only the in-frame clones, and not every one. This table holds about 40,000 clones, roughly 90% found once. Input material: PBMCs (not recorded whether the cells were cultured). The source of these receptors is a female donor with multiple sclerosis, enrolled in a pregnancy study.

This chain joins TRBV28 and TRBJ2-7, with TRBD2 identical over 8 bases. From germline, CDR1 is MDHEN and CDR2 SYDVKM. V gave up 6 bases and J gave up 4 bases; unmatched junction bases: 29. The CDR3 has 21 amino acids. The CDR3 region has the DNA TGTGCCAGCAGCCGTCCCTCCAGAAGGTCGGTCGGGCGGGAGGATCCTTACGAGCAGTACTTC. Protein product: CASSRPSRRSVGREDPYEQYF. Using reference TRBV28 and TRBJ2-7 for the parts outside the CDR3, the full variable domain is DVKVTQSSRYLVKRTGEKVFLECVQDMDHENMFWYRQDPGLGLRLIYFSYDVKMKEKGDIPEGYSVSREKKERFSLILESASTNQTSMYLCASSRPSRRSVGREDPYEQYFGPGTRLTVT.

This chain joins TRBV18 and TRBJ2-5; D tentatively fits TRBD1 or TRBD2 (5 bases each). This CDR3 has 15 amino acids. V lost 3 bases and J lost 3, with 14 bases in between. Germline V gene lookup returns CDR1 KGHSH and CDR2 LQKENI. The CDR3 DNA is TGTGCCAGCTCACCGGGGGAACGAGGGGAAGAGACCCAGTACTTC. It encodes CASSPGERGEETQYF.